The present TCR beta chain was sequenced within a study of control samples from healthy donors and cancer patients. Germline CDR1 is SGHTA and CDR2 is FQGTGA. The V and J ends lost 2 bases and 8 bases respectively, with 16 bases between them. CDR3 size: 15 residues. Profiling relied on immunoSEQ multiplex PCR, and the TCRdb table lists in-frame clones only, not all of them. The table shows around 160,000 clones, with roughly 93% occurring only once. This clonotype was sampled from a man between 18 and 29 years old in good health. Material: blood. The chain uses TRBV7-3 and TRBJ2-1; perhaps TRBD2 as D (6 bases). The CDR3 DNA follows: TGTGCCAGCAGCTTACTCCGGGAGACTGGATATGAGCAGTTCTTC. This gives the protein CASSLLRETGYEQFF. Filled out from reference TRBV7-3 and TRBJ2-1, the complete variable domain reads GAGVSQTPSNKVTEKGKYVELRCDPISGHTALYWYRQSLGQGPEFLIYFQGTGAADDSGLPNDRFFAVRPEGSVSTLKIQRTERGDSAVYLCASSLLRETGYEQFFGPGTRLTVL.